Shown below are 28 T cell receptor beta chains from a single sample sequenced in a study of vaccination and CD4 T cells after COVID-19. These receptors are not linked to any known antigen. The treatment denotes: approximately 9-day PBMC culture with coronavirus spike peptide pools or control peptides (ViraFEST assay). Once obtained from cultured CD4+ T cells, the DNA was sequenced using the Oncomine TCR Beta short-read assay. TCRdb ran MiXCR on the PCR reads and lists one entry per CDR3 protein. The sample holds around 4,000 distinct CDR3 sequences, less than 20% seen once. Sequencing was carried out using CD4+ T cells from blood, cultured in vitro. These receptors were taken from a human donor who had recovered from COVID-19.

This clonotype is labeled as large (0.1 to 1%). The gene calls are TRBV6-1 and TRBJ1-2; 7 bases fit TRBD1. The CDR3 runs 13 residues. Germline trimming cut 6 bases from V and 6 bases from J; bases unmatched to any gene: 7. Germline V gives CDR1 MNHNS, CDR2 SASEGT. DNA of the CDR3: TGTGCCAGCAGAAGCACAGGGGCCAATGGCTACACCTTC. This encodes CASRSTGANGYTF.

About this clonotype: A clone one base away is much larger, so this may be a read error. The chain has TRBV20-1 and TRBJ2-1, with D perhaps matching TRBD2 (7 bases). The CDR3 contains 14 residues. Germline CDR1 is DFQATT and CDR2 is SNEGSKA (reference sequence). Trimming removed 2 bases at V and 6 bases at J, with 14 bases between. This CDR3 reads CSARLRGGPNEQFF. CDR3 nucleotides: TGCAGTGCTAGATTGAGGGGGGGCCCCAATGAGCAGTTCTTC.

The J gene is TRBJ1-2, the V gene TRBV6-5; D is uncertain. Per germline, CDR1 MNHEY and CDR2 SVGAGI. V was shortened by 3 bases and J by 6 bases, with 14 bases between the two germline ends. This CDR3 is built from 14 residues. As DNA, the CDR3 is TGTGCCAGCAGTTATAATGGCAAGGTCCATGGCTACACCTTC. It translates to CASSYNGKVHGYTF.

This chain connects TRBV5-5 to TRBJ2-2; D not resolved. Germline V lookup: CDR1 SGHKS, CDR2 YYEKEE (reference sequence). The CDR3 loop spans 13 amino acids. V was shortened by 2 bases and J by 7 bases, with 9 bases between the two germline ends. The CDR3 DNA reads TGTGCCAGCAGCTTAACGGTGGGCGGGGAGCTGTTTTTT. This encodes CASSLTVGGELFF.

This clonotype was detected a few times. The rearrangement joins TRBV5-1 to TRBJ2-2, with D maybe TRBD1 (5 bases). CDR1 and CDR2 from the germline V gene are SGHRS and YFSETQ. Trimming took 4 bases from V and 0 from J, leaving 10 bases between them. The CDR3 totals 15 residues. CDR3 loop: CASSPTVANTGELFF. For the CDR3, the DNA is TGCGCCAGCAGCCCGACAGTAGCGAACACCGGGGAGCTGTTTTTT.

The chain combines TRBV5-1 with TRBJ2-7; D is possibly TRBD1 (5 bases). V gave up 4 bases and J gave up 6 bases, with 20 bases separating them. Germline lookup yields CDR1 SGHRS and CDR2 YFSETQ. The CDR3 loop spans 15 amino acids. CDR3 nucleotides: TGCGCCAGCAGCGCCACAGGCCTTTTGGGCATCGAGCAGTACTTC. Translated: CASSATGLLGIEQYF. Full variable domain (remainder filled in from reference TRBV5-1 and TRBJ2-7): KAGVTQTPRYLIKTRGQQVTLSCSPISGHRSVSWYQQTPGQGLQFLFEYFSETQRNKGNFPGRFSGRQFSNSRSEMNVSTLELGDSALYLCASSATGLLGIEQYFGPGTRLTVT.

This clonotype rates as medium-sized. The chain combines TRBV20-1 with TRBJ1-4, with D perhaps matching TRBD1 (5 bases). The CDR3 contains 14 residues. Germline CDR1 and CDR2: DFQATT and SNEGSKA (reference sequence). Deletions cut 1 base from V and 8 bases from J, with 14 bases between. The CDR3, as DNA: TGCAGTGCTAGAGGGGTTGGGGGTGCAGAAAAACTGTTTTTT. This codes for CSARGVGGAEKLFF.

There are a few counts of this clonotype. V usage is TRBV19 and J usage is TRBJ1-5; 7 bases match TRBD1. Germline lookup yields CDR1 LNHDA and CDR2 SQIVND (reference sequence). J gave up 4 bases and V 4 bases, and 1 base lay outside the gene matches. CDR3 length: 13 residues. Here the CDR3 DNA reads TGTGCCAGTAGTAGGGACAGAAATCAGCCCCAGCATTTT. It is translated as CASSRDRNQPQHF.

V is TRBV10-1 and J is TRBJ1-4; D ambiguous. Germline assignment: CDR1 WNHNN and CDR2 SYGVQD (reference sequence). The CDR3 sequence is 13 residues long. V was clipped by 7 bases and J by 0 bases, with 6 bases between them. Written as DNA, the CDR3 is TGCGCCAGCAAACCAGCAACTAATGAAAAACTGTTTTTT. Its translation: CASKPATNEKLFF.

V gene TRBV12-3 or TRBV12-4 combines with J gene TRBJ2-5; perhaps TRBD1 as D (6 bases). Trimming took off 7 bases at V and 0 bases at J, with 18 bases between the two ends. This CDR3 has 16 residues. The CDR3 coding sequence is TGTGCCAGCAACCTTGAGGGTTGGGGGCACCAAGAGACCCAGTACTTC. It yields the protein CASNLEGWGHQETQYF.

This rearrangement joins TRBV6-5 to TRBJ1-1; 7 positions agree with TRBD1. CDR3 length: 15 amino acids. Germline lookup yields CDR1 MNHEY and CDR2 SVGAGI. J gave up 6 bases and V 4 bases, and 11 bases lay outside the gene matches. The CDR3 DNA is TGTGCCAGCAGTTTAACGACAGGGATTATCGCTGAAGCTTTCTTT. Translated: CASSLTTGIIAEAFF.

This clonotype was seen only a few times. The chain employs TRBV5-6 and TRBJ2-2, with 8 bases fitting TRBD1. Germline loops: CDR1 SGHDT, CDR2 YYEEEE. The CDR3 consists of 15 residues. V shed 2 bases and J 6 bases; nucleotides not matched to a gene: 6. The CDR3 loop is CASSLPGQDSGELFF. CDR3 DNA sequence: TGTGCCAGCAGCTTACCGGGACAGGACTCCGGGGAGCTGTTTTTT.

The rearrangement uses TRBV25-1 and TRBJ1-2, with D perhaps matching TRBD1 (5 bases). The V end lost 1 base, the J end lost 5 bases, and 8 bases lay between the germline ends. The V gene's germline CDR1 is MGHDK and CDR2 SYGVNS. The CDR3 is made up of 13 amino acids. Here the CDR3 reads CASSESGGYGYTF. The CDR3 DNA reads as TGTGCCAGCAGTGAATCTGGGGGGTATGGCTACACCTTC.

This clonotype is large (0.1 to 1%) in the sample. The rearrangement joins TRBV20-1 to TRBJ1-1, with TRBD1 as a possible D gene (6 bases). The CDR3 runs 14 residues. Trimming cost V 1 base and J 8 bases, with 17 bases left between them. Germline V lookup: CDR1 DFQATT, CDR2 SNEGSKA (reference sequence). DNA for the CDR3: TGCAGTGCTAGAGTTGGAGCGGGGGCGATAGAAGCTTTCTTT. Its protein product is CSARVGAGAIEAFF.

This CDR3 is CASSWGPGGDDTQYF. The CDR3 bases are TGCGCCAGCAGCTGGGGACCGGGGGGTGACGATACGCAGTATTTT. The chain carries TRBV5-1 and TRBJ2-3; TRBD2 matches at 7 bases. Looked up from germline, CDR1 is SGHRS and CDR2 is YFSETQ. This CDR3 has 15 residues. The ends lost 3 bases at V and 6 bases at J; junction bases unmatched: 10.

With regard to this clonotype: A much more abundant neighbour one base away suggests this may be a read error. This chain links TRBV7-9 with TRBJ2-1; 11 bases fit TRBD2. CDR3 length: 16 residues. Germline V gives CDR1 SEHNR, CDR2 FQNEAQ (reference sequence). CDR3 region: CVSSLAQGLAVHEQFF. CDR3 bases: TGTGTCAGCAGCTTAGCGCAGGGACTAGCGGTGCATGAGCAGTTCTTC.

The chain is built from TRBV7-9 and TRBJ2-1; tentatively, D is TRBD2 (7 bases). This CDR3 comprises 16 residues. Germline CDR1 SEHNR, CDR2 FQNEAQ (reference sequence). Trimming took off 2 bases at V and 1 base at J, with 12 bases between the two ends. This CDR3 is CASSLWGGLSYNEQFF. The CDR3 DNA follows: TGTGCCAGCAGCTTATGGGGGGGCCTATCCTACAATGAGCAGTTCTTC.

This clonotype is large in the sample. V gene TRBV12-3 or TRBV12-4 combines with J gene TRBJ2-1; D is uncertain. Trimming took 8 bases from V and 10 from J, leaving 18 bases between them. CDR3 length: 13 amino acids. The CDR3 spells CASGKLLNSEQFF. The CDR3 DNA reads as TGTGCCAGCGGCAAGCTACTGAATTCGGAGCAGTTCTTC.

This clonotype is medium-sized in the sample. This chain connects TRBV30 to TRBJ1-6; the D gene is possibly TRBD1 (5 bases). CDR3 length: 13 amino acids. The germline gives CDR1 GTSNPN, CDR2 SVGIG (reference sequence). V lost 1 base and J lost 8, with 9 bases in between. The CDR3 sequence: CAWSDEGYSPLHF. As DNA, the CDR3 is TGTGCCTGGAGTGATGAGGGGTATTCACCCCTCCACTTT. The full variable domain, in which reference TRBV30 and TRBJ1-6 provide the parts outside the CDR3, is SQTIHQWPATLVQPVGSPLSLECTVEGTSNPNLYWYRQAAGRGLQLLFYSVGIGQISSEVPQNLSASRPQDRQFILSSKKLLLSDSGFYLCAWSDEGYSPLHFGNGTRLTVT.

The chain joins TRBV11-1 to TRBJ1-3; 9 positions agree with TRBD1. Per germline, CDR1 SGHAT and CDR2 FQDESV (reference sequence). The CDR3 runs 15 residues. Germline trimming cut 2 bases from V and 2 bases from J; bases unmatched to any gene: 1. CDR3 residues: CASSLRTGAGNTIYF. The CDR3 DNA reads TGTGCCAGCAGCTTAAGGACAGGGGCTGGAAACACCATATATTTT. Complete variable domain (other parts from reference TRBV11-1 and TRBJ1-3): EAEVAQSPRYKITEKSQAVAFWCDPISGHATLYWYRQILGQGPELLVQFQDESVVDDSQLPKDRFSAERLKGVDSTLKIQPAELGDSAMYLCASSLRTGAGNTIYFGEGSWLTVV.

The rearrangement joins TRBV30 to TRBJ2-7; D ambiguous. Germline values: CDR1 GTSNPN, CDR2 SVGIG (reference sequence). The CDR3 has 13 amino acids. With 1 base removed from V and 7 bases from J, the gap between germline ends came to 14 bases. CDR3 nucleotides: TGTGCCTGGAGTGCCGGGCCTGGTGGGGAGCAGTACTTC. Its translation: CAWSAGPGGEQYF.

This clonotype is medium-sized. The V gene is TRBV6-5, the J gene TRBJ2-7, with TRBD2 matching 11 bases. Trimming cost V 4 bases and J 0 bases; bases outside gene matches: 5. Germline V gene sequence: CDR1 MNHEY, CDR2 SVGAGI. The length of the CDR3 is 16 residues. The CDR3 DNA follows: TGTGCCAGCAGTTCATTCGGGACTAGCGGCTCCTACGAGCAGTACTTC. This sequence encodes CASSSFGTSGSYEQYF.

In this sample, this clonotype turned up a few times. The chain carries TRBV2 and TRBJ2-3, with a possible D match to TRBD1 (6 bases). Trimming stripped 11 bases from V and 0 bases from J, with 12 bases between. Germline V gives CDR1 SNHLY, CDR2 FYNNEI. The length of the CDR3 is 13 residues. CDR3: CACQGRSTDTQYF. The CDR3 DNA is TGTGCCTGCCAGGGGAGAAGCACAGATACGCAGTATTTT.

This clonotype turned up a few times. The rearrangement links TRBV6-1 to TRBJ1-4; TRBD1 matches 8 bases. Trimming cost V 10 bases and J 0 bases; bases outside gene matches: 4. Germline CDR1 reads MNHNS; CDR2 reads SASEGT. This CDR3 is built from 14 residues. CDR3 loop: CATRTGSTNEKLFF. The CDR3, as DNA: TGTGCCACAAGGACAGGGTCAACTAATGAAAAACTGTTTTTT.

This clonotype has only a few counts. CDR3 sequence: CASQGGSNQPQHF. DNA for the CDR3: TGTGCCAGCCAGGGAGGGTCCAATCAGCCCCAGCATTTT. The chain combines TRBV7-6 with TRBJ1-5; D perhaps matches TRBD1 (5 bases). The V gene lost 8 bases and the J gene lost 3 bases, with 11 bases spanning the gap. This CDR3 has 13 amino acids. Per the germline V gene, CDR1 is SGHVS and CDR2 is FNYEAQ.

The V call is TRBV5-1, the J call TRBJ2-5; a weak D match, TRBD1 (6 bases). Trimming left V 0 bases short and J 5 bases short, with 11 bases between. Germline values: CDR1 SGHRS, CDR2 YFSETQ. There are 14 residues in the CDR3. CDR3 residues: CASSLDRDPETQYF. As DNA, the CDR3 is TGCGCCAGCAGCTTGGACAGGGACCCTGAGACCCAGTACTTC. Full variable domain (outside the CDR3, taken from reference TRBV5-1 and TRBJ2-5): KAGVTQTPRYLIKTRGQQVTLSCSPISGHRSVSWYQQTPGQGLQFLFEYFSETQRNKGNFPGRFSGRQFSNSRSEMNVSTLELGDSALYLCASSLDRDPETQYFGPGTRLLVL.

There are a few counts of this clonotype. The chain employs TRBV7-6 and TRBJ1-4, with 7 bases aligning to TRBD1. This CDR3 has 16 amino acids. V shed 4 bases and J 5 bases; nucleotides not matched to a gene: 10. In germline, CDR1 is SGHVS, CDR2 FNYEAQ. As DNA, the CDR3 is TGTGCCAGCAGCTCGTTTCGGGGACAGCTAAATGAAAAACTGTTTTTT. It translates to CASSSFRGQLNEKLFF.

This chain links TRBV6-1 with TRBJ2-5; no reliable D call. The V gene lost 5 bases and the J gene lost 5 bases, with 12 bases spanning the gap. Germline-derived CDR1 and CDR2 are MNHNS and SASEGT. This CDR3 region has 13 residues. The CDR3 nucleotides are TGTGCCAGCAGTCACCTCTCGAGCGAGACCCAGTACTTC. Its protein is CASSHLSSETQYF.